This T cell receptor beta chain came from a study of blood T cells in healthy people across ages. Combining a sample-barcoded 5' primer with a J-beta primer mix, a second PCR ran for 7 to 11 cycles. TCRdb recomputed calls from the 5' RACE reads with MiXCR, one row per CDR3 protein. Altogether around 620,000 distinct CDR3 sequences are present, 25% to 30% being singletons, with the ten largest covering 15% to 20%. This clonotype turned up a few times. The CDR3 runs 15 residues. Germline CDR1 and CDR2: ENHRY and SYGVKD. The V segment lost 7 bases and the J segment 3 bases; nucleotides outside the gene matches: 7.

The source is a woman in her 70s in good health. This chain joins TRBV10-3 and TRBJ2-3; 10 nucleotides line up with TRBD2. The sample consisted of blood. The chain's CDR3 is CAIKPSGGGTDTQYF. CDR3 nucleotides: TGTGCCATCAAACCCAGCGGGGGGGGGACAGATACGCAGTATTTT.